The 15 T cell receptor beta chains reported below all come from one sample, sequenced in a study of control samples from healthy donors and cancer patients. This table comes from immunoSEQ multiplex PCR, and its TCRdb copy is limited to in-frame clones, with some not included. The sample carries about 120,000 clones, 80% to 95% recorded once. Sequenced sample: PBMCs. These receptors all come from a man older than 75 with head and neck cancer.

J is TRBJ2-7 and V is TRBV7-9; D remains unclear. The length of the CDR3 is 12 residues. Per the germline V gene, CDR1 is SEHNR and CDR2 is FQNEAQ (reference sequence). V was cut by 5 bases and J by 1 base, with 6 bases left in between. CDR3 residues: CASSRGSYEQYF. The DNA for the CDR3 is TGTGCCAGCAGCCGCGGTTCCTACGAGCAGTACTTC.

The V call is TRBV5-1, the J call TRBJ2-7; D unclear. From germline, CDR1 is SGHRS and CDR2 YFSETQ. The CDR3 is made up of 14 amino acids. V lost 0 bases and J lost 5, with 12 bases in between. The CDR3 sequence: CASSLGAVGNEQYF. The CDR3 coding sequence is TGCGCCAGCAGCTTGGGGGCGGTGGGTAACGAGCAGTACTTC.

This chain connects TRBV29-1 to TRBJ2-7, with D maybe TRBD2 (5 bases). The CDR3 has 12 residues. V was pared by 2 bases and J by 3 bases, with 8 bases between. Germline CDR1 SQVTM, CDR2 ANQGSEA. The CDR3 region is CSVESEGYEQYF. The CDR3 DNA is TGCAGCGTTGAATCAGAGGGCTACGAGCAGTACTTC.

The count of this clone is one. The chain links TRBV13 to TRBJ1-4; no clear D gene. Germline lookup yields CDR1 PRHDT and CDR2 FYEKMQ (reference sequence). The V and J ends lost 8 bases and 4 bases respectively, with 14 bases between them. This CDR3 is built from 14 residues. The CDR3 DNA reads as TGTGCCAGCGGGCAGATAGGGCGTAATGAAAAACTGTTTTTT. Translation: CASGQIGRNEKLFF.

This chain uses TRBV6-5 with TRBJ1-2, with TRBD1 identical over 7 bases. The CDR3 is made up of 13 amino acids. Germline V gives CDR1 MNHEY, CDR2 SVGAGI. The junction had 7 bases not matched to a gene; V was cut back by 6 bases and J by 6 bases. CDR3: CASSVRDSDGYTF. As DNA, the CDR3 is TGTGCCAGCAGCGTCCGGGACAGTGATGGCTACACCTTC.

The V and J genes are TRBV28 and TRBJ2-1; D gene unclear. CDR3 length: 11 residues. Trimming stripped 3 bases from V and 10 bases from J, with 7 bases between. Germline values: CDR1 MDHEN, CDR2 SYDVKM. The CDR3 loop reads CASSFLEEQFF. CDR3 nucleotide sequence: TGTGCCAGCAGTTTTCTAGAGGAGCAGTTCTTC.

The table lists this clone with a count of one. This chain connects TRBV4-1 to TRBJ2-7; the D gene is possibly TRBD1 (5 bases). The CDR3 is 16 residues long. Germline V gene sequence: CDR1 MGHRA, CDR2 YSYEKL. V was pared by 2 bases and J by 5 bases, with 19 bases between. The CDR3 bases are TGCGCCAGCAGCCAAATAGGCAGGAGCAGGGTTAACGAGCAGTACTTC. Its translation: CASSQIGRSRVNEQYF.

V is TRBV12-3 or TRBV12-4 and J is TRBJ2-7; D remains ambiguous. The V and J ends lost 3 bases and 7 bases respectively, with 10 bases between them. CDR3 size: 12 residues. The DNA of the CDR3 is TGTGCCAGCAGTTTCACGGTAGGTGAGCAGTACTTC. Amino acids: CASSFTVGEQYF.

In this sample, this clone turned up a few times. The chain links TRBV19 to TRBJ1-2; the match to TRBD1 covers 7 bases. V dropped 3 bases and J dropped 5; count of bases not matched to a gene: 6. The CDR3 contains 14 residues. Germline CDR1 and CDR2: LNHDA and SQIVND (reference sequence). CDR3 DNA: TGTGCCAGTAGTATTAGGGACAGCTCATATGGCTACACCTTC. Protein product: CASSIRDSSYGYTF.

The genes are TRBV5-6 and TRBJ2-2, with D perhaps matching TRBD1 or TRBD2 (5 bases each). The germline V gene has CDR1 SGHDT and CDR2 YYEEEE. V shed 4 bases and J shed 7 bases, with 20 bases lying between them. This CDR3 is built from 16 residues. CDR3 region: CASSTMGVPSLGELFF. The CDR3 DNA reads TGTGCCAGCAGCACTATGGGGGTCCCTTCTCTCGGGGAGCTGTTTTTT. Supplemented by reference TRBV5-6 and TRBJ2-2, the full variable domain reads DAGVTQSPTHLIKTRGQQVTLRCSPKSGHDTVSWYQQALGQGPQFIFQYYEEEERQRGNFPDRFSGHQFPNYSSELNVNALLLGDSALYLCASSTMGVPSLGELFFGEGSRLTVL.

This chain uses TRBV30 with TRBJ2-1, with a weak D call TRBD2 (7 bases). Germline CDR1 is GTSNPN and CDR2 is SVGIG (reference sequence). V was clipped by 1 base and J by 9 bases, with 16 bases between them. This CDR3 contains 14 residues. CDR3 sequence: CAWSGGGLIGEQFF. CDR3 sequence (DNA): TGTGCCTGGAGTGGGGGGGGCCTTATCGGTGAGCAGTTCTTC.

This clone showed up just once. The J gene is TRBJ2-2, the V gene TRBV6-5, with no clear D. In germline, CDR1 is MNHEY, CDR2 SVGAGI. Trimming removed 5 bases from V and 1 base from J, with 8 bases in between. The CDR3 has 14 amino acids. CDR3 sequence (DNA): TGTGCCAGCAGTCCGGCCGGGAACACCGGGGAGCTGTTTTTT. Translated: CASSPAGNTGELFF.

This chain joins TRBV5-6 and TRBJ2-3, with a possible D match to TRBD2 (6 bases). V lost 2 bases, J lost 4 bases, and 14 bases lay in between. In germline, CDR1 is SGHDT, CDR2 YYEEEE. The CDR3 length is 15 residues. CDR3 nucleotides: TGTGCCAGCAGCTTACGACTAGTGATCGCAGATACGCAGTATTTT. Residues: CASSLRLVIADTQYF.

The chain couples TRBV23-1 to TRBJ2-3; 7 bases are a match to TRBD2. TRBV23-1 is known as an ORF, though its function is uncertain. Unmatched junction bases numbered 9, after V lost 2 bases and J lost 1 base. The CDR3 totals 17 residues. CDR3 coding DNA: TGCGCCAGCAGTCAAGTTAAACGGGGGGACCGCACAGATACGCAGTATTTT. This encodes CASSQVKRGDRTDTQYF.

In DNA, the CDR3 is TGTGCCAGCAGTCCAAGGGGGGGTTCCACTGAAGCTTTCTTT. It is translated as CASSPRGGSTEAFF. The chain links TRBV7-2 to TRBJ1-1, with D perhaps TRBD1 (6 bases). Trimming stripped 6 bases from V and 4 bases from J, with 15 bases between. CDR1 is SGHTA, CDR2 FQGNSA, per germline. CDR3 size: 14 residues.